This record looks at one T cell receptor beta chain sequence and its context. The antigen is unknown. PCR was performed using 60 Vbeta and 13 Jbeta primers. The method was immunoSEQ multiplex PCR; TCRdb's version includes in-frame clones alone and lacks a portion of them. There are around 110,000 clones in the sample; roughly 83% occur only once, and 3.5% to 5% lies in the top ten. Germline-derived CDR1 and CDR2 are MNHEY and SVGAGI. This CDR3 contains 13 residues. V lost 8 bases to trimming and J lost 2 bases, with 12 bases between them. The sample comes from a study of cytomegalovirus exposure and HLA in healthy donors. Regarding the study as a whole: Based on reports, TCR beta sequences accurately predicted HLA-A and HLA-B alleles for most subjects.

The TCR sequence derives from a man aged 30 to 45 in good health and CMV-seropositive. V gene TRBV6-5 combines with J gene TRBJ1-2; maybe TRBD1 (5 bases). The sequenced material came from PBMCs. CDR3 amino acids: CASSAAGNYGYTF. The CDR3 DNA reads TGTGCCAGCTCGGCGGCAGGGAACTATGGCTACACCTTC.